The rows below give T cell receptor beta chains drawn from one sample of a study of cytomegalovirus exposure and HLA in healthy donors. Produced via immunoSEQ multiplex PCR; TCRdb's table is partial and in-frame only. The data contain 250,000 to 350,000 clones, 88% of them singletons. The sequenced material came from PBMCs. The receptors originated from a man between 25 and 39 years old in good health and CMV-seronegative. The CDR3 runs from the conserved cysteine through the conserved F or W. Fields, in order: clone size, J gene, D gene, V gene, CDR3 length, CDR3 DNA, CDR3 protein. A D gene is named only where the DNA matches it firmly. A clone size is listed for some rows: how often the clone was seen (once, few, many), or a class if it is expanded.

- | TRBJ1-1 | - | TRBV6-5 | 14 | TGTGCCAGCAGCAACACGCGGGGGCTCACTGAAGCTTTCTTT | CASSNTRGLTEAFF
- | TRBJ1-1 | - | TRBV6-6 | 15 | TGTGCCAGCAGTTACTCAGGACAGACGAACACTGAAGCTTTCTTT | CASSYSGQTNTEAFF
- | TRBJ1-5 | - | TRBV4-3 | 16 | TGCGCCAGCAGCCAAGAAGCGATTTATAGCAATCAGCCCCAGCATTTT | CASSQEAIYSNQPQHF
- | TRBJ1-1 | - | TRBV6-6 | 14 | TGTGCCAGCACCTCACAGGGCCTGAACACTGAAGCTTTCTTT | CASTSQGLNTEAFF
- | TRBJ1-1 | - | TRBV7-9 | 10 | TGTGCCAGCAGCGGGCCGTTTGCTTTCTTT | CASSGPFAFF
- | TRBJ1-3 | TRBD1 | TRBV4-1 | 17 | TGCGCCAGCAGCCAAGATCGCGGACAGGGGGCTGGAAACACCATATATTTT | CASSQDRGQGAGNTIYF
- | TRBJ1-2 | - | TRBV4-3 | 15 | TGCGCCAGCAGCCAAGATCAGGGCACTAACTATGGCTACACCTTC | CASSQDQGTNYGYTF
- | TRBJ1-1 | - | TRBV20-1 | 11 | TGCAGTGCTGCGTGGTACACTGAAGCTTTCTTT | CSAAWYTEAFF
- | TRBJ1-2 | - | TRBV2 | 13 | TGTGCCAGCAGCAGGACTTCTAACTATGGCTACACCTTC | CASSRTSNYGYTF
- | TRBJ1-6 | TRBD1 | TRBV6-5 | 15 | TGTGCCAGCACCTCGTCCGGGACAGGATATTCACCCCTCCACTTT | CASTSSGTGYSPLHF
once | TRBJ2-3 | - | TRBV20-1 | 11 | TGCAGTGCGGCAGAGGGTAATACGCAGTATTTT | CSAAEGNTQYF
- | TRBJ2-2 | TRBD2 | TRBV9 | 17 | TGTGCCAGCAGCCCCCGGGGACTAGCGGGGGGGCCCGGGGAGCTGTTTTTT | CASSPRGLAGGPGELFF
- | TRBJ2-7 | - | TRBV21-1 | 16 | TGTGCCAGCAGCAAAGAAAGTGGGGGACAGGACTACGAGCAGTACTTC | CASSKESGGQDYEQYF
- | TRBJ2-7 | - | TRBV2 | 14 | TGTGCCAGCAGTGGACGTAGACAGCGCTACGAGCAGTACTTC | CASSGRRQRYEQYF
- | TRBJ2-5 | TRBD2 | TRBV9 | 15 | TGTGCCAGCAGCCCCGTAGCGGGGGGAAAAGAGACCCAGTACTTC | CASSPVAGGKETQYF
- | TRBJ2-2 | - | TRBV19 | 13 | TGTGCCAGCGACAGGGGAGGGACCGGGGAGCTGTTTTTT | CASDRGGTGELFF
- | TRBJ2-7 | - | TRBV7-2 | 13 | TGTGCCAGCAGCCTCTCGGGACTCTACGAGCAGTACTTC | CASSLSGLYEQYF
- | TRBJ1-6 | TRBD1 | TRBV18 | 18 | TGTGCCAGCTCACTGGGGTCGGCAGGGGGCAGTCCAAATTCACCCCTCCACTTT | CASSLGSAGGSPNSPLHF
- | TRBJ2-1 | TRBD2 | TRBV7-6 | 17 | TGTGCCAGCAGCTTAGGACTAGCACGAGAAGGATACAATGAGCAGTTCTTC | CASSLGLAREGYNEQFF
- | TRBJ2-6 | - | TRBV6-5 | 15 | TGTGCCAGCAGTTACCAGGGCAAAGGGGCCAACGTCCTGACTTTC | CASSYQGKGANVLTF
- | TRBJ1-5 | - | TRBV7-9 | 13 | TGTGCCAGCAGCTTAGGTGGAGTTGAGCCCCAGCATTTT | CASSLGGVEPQHF
- | TRBJ2-1 | - | TRBV30 | 12 | TGTGCCTGGGTGCCTTCTACCAATGAGCAGTTCTTC | CAWVPSTNEQFF
- | TRBJ1-6 | - | TRBV2 | 16 | TGTGCCAGCAGTGTGAGTGGTGTGACCTATAATTCACCCCTCCACTTT | CASSVSGVTYNSPLHF
once | TRBJ2-5 | - | TRBV4-2 | 15 | TGTGCCAGCAGCCAAGATAAGTCGGGACTCAGGACCCAGTACTTC | CASSQDKSGLRTQYF
- | TRBJ2-3 | - | TRBV14 | 13 | TGTGCCAGCAGTAATTCCGCCCCCGGGACGCAGTATTTT | CASSNSAPGTQYF
- | TRBJ1-4 | TRBD1 | TRBV27 | 18 | TGTGCCAGCAGTCCCGCCGGGACAGGGGGCCCTATTAATGAAAAACTGTTTTTT | CASSPAGTGGPINEKLFF
- | TRBJ2-3 | - | TRBV27 | 13 | TGTGCCAGCAGGCGACCACAGTTTGCTACGCAGTATTTT | CASRRPQFATQYF
- | TRBJ1-2 | - | TRBV6-5 | 14 | TGTGCCAGCAGTTACTCGTCGACAGCGAATGGCTACACCTTC | CASSYSSTANGYTF
few | TRBJ1-1 | TRBD1 | TRBV7-9 | 15 | TGTGCCAGCAGCTTCCAGGACAGGATGAACACTGAAGCTTTCTTT | CASSFQDRMNTEAFF